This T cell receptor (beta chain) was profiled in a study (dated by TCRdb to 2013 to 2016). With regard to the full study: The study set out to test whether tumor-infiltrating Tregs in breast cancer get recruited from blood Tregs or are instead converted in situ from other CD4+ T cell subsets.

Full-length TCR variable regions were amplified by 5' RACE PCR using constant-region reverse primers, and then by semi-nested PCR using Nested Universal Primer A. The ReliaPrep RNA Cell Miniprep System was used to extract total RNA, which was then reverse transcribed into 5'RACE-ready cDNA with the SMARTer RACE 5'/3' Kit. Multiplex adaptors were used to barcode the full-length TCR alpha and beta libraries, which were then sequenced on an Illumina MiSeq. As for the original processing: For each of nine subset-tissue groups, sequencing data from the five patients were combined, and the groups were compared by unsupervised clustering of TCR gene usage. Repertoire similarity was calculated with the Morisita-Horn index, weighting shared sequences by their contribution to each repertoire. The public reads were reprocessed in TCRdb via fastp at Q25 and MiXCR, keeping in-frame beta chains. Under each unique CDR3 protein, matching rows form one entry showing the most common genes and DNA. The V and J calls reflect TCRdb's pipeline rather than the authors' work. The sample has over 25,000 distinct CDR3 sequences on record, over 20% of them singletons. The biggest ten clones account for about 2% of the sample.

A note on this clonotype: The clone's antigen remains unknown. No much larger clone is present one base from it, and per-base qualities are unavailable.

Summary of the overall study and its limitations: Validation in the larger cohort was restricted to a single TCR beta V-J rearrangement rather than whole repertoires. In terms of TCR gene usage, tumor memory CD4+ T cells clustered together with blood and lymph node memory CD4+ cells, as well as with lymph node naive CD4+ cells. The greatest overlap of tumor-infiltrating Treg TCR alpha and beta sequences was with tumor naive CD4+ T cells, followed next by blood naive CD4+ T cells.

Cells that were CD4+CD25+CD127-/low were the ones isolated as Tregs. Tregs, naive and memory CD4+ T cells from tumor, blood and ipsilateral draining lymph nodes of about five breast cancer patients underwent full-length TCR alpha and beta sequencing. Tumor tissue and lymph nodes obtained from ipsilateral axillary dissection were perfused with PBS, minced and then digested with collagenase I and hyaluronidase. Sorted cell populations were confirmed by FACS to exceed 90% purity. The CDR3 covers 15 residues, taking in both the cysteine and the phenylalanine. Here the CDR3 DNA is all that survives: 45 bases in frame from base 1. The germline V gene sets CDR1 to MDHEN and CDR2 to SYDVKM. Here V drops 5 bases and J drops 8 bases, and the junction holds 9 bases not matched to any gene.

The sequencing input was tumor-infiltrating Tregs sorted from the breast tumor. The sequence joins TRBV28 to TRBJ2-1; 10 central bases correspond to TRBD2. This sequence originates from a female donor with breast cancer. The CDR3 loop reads CASSTEREGGDEQFF. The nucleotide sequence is TGTGCCAGCAGTACCGAGCGGGAGGGCGGGGATGAGCAGTTCTTC.